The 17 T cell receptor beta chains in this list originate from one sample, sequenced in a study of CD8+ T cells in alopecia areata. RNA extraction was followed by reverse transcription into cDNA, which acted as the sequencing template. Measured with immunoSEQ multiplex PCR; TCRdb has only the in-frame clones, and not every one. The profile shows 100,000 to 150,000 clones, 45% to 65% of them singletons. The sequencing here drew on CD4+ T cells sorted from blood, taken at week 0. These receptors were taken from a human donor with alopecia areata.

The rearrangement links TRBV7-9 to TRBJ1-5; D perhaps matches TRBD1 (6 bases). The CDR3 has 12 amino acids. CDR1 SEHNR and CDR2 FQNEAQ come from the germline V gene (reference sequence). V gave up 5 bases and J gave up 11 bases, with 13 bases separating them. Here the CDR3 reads CASSPGSGAQHF. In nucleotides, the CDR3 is TGTGCCAGCAGCCCAGGGTCAGGGGCCCAGCATTTT. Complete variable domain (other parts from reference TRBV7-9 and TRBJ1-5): DTGVSQNPRHKITKRGQNVTFRCDPISEHNRLYWYRQTLGQGPEFLTYFQNEAQLEKSRLLSDRFSAERPKGSFSTLEIQRTEQGDSAMYLCASSPGSGAQHFGDGTRLSIL.

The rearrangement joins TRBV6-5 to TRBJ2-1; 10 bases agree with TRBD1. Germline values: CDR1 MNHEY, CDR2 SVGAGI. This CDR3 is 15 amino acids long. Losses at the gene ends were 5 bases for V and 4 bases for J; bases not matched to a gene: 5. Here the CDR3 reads CASSGTGAPYNEQFF. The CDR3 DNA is TGTGCCAGCAGTGGGACAGGGGCCCCTTACAATGAGCAGTTCTTC.

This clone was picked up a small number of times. The CDR3 bases are TGCGCCAGCAGCCAGGGAGTTCAGGTCGGCGGGGAGCTGTTTTTT. It yields the protein CASSQGVQVGGELFF. The chain carries TRBV4-3 and TRBJ2-2; possibly TRBD2 for D (5 bases). This CDR3 region has 15 residues. Germline V gene lookup returns CDR1 LGHNA and CDR2 YSLEER. The ends were cut back, 3 bases at V and 7 bases at J, with 15 bases in the middle.

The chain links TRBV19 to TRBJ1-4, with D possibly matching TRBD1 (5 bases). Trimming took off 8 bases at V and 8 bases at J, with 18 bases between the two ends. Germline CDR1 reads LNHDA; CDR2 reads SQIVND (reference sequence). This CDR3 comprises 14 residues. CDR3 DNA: TGTGCCAGTTCGTTCAGGGTAATGGAGGAAAAACTGTTTTTT. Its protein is CASSFRVMEEKLFF.

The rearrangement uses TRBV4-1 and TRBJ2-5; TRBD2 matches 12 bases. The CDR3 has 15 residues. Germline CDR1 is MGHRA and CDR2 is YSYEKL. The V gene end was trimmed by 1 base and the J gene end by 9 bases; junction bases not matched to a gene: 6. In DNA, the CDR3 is TGCGCCAGCAGCCAAGTGCTAGCGGGGGGGGACGCCCAGTACTTC. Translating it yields CASSQVLAGGDAQYF.

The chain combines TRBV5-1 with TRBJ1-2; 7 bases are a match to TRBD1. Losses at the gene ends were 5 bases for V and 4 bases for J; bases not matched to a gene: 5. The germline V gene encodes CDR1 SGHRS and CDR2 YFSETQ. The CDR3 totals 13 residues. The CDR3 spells CASRTGTAYGYTF. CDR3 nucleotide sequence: TGCGCCAGCAGGACAGGGACGGCCTATGGCTACACCTTC.

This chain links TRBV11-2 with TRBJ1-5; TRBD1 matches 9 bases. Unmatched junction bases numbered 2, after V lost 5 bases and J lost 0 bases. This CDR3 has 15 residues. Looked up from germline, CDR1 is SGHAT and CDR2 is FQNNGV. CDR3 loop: CASSRGQGSNQPQHF. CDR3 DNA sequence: TGTGCCAGCAGCCGGGGACAGGGTAGCAATCAGCCCCAGCATTTT.

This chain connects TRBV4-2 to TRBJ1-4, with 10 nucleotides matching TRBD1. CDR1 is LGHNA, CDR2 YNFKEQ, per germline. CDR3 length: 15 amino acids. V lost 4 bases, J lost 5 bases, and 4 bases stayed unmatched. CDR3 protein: CASSLRDRGNEKLFF. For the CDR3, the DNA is TGTGCCAGCAGCCTTCGGGACAGGGGCAATGAAAAACTGTTTTTT.

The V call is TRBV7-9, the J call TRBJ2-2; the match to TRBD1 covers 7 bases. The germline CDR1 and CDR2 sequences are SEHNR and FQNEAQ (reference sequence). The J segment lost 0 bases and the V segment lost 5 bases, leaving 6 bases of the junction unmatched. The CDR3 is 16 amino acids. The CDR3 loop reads CASSPGQISNTGELFF. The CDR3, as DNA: TGTGCCAGCAGCCCGGGACAGATTTCGAACACCGGGGAGCTGTTTTTT.

CDR3 sequence (DNA): TGTGCCAGCAGCTTAACCCCGGGATCGCTCTATGGCTACACCTTC. Amino acid sequence: CASSLTPGSLYGYTF. The chain joins TRBV7-2 to TRBJ1-2, with no clear D. CDR1 and CDR2 (germline): SGHTA, FQGNSA. Trimming cost V 2 bases and J 4 bases, with 14 bases left between them. The CDR3 spans 15 residues. Looking up the rest from reference TRBV7-2 and TRBJ1-2 gives the full variable domain: GAGVSQSPSNKVTEKGKDVELRCDPISGHTALYWYRQSLGQGLEFLIYFQGNSAPDKSGLPSDRFSAERTGGSVSTLTIQRTQQEDSAVYLCASSLTPGSLYGYTFGSGTRLTVV.

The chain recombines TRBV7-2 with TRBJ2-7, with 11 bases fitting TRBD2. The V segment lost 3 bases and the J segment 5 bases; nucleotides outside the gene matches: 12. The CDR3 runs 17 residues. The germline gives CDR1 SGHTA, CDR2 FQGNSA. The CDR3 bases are TGTGCCAGCAGCTTCGCCCCAGTAGCGGGAGGGGGGAACGAGCAGTACTTC. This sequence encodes CASSFAPVAGGGNEQYF. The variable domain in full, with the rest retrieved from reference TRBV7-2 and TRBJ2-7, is GAGVSQSPSNKVTEKGKDVELRCDPISGHTALYWYRQSLGQGLEFLIYFQGNSAPDKSGLPSDRFSAERTGGSVSTLTIQRTQQEDSAVYLCASSFAPVAGGGNEQYFGPGTRLTVT.

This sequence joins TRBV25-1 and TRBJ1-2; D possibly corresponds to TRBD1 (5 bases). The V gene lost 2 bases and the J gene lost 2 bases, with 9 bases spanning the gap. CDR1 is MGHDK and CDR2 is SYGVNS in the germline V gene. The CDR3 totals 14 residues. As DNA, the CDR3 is TGTGCCAGCAGTGAACGGGGCAGAAACTATGGCTACACCTTC. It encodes CASSERGRNYGYTF.

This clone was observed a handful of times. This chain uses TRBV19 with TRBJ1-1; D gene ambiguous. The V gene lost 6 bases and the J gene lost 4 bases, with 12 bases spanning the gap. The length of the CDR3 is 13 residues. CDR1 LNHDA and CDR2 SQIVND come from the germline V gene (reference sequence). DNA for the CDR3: TGTGCCAGTAGGGTTTTTTCGGGCACTGAAGCTTTCTTT. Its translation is CASRVFSGTEAFF.

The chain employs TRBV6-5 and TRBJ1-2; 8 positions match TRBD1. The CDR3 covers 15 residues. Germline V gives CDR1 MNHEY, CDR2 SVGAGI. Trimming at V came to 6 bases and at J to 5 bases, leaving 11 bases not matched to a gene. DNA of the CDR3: TGTGCCAGCAGCAAGACAGGGGACCCTCGATATGGCTACACCTTC. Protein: CASSKTGDPRYGYTF.

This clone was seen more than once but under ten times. The CDR3, as DNA: TGCGCCAGCAGCTTGGGGACAGGGGACACTGAAGCTTTCTTT. It encodes CASSLGTGDTEAFF. J is TRBJ1-1 and V is TRBV5-1, with 9 bases matching TRBD1. V shed 0 bases, J shed 3 bases, and the junction held 0 bases outside the gene matches. Germline CDR1 SGHRS, CDR2 YFSETQ. The CDR3 has 14 amino acids. The full variable domain, with the rest looked up from reference TRBV5-1 and TRBJ1-1, is KAGVTQTPRYLIKTRGQQVTLSCSPISGHRSVSWYQQTPGQGLQFLFEYFSETQRNKGNFPGRFSGRQFSNSRSEMNVSTLELGDSALYLCASSLGTGDTEAFFGQGTRLTVV.

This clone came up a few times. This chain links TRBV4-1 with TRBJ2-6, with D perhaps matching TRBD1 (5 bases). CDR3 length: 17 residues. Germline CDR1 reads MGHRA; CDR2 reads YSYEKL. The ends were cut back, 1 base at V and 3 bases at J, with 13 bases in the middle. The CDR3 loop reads CASSQVALGRGANVLTF. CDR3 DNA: TGCGCCAGCAGCCAAGTAGCACTGGGGCGTGGGGCCAACGTCCTGACTTTC.

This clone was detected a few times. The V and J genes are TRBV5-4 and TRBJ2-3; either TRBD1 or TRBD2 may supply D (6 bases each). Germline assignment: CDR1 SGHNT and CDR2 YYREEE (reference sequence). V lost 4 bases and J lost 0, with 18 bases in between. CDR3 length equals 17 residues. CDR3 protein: CASSPPGDRISTDTQYF. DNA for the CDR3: TGTGCCAGCAGCCCCCCGGGAGACAGGATAAGCACAGATACGCAGTATTTT.